This T cell receptor beta chain was captured in a study of blood T cell repertoires in COVID-19. The wider study: Material from acute and convalescent COVID-19 was sourced from the United States, Italy and Spain. PBMCs, B-cell-depleted T cells, or T cells provided the cDNA or gDNA that made up the material.

The CDR3 runs 14 residues. Looked up from germline, CDR1 is MNHEY and CDR2 is SVGAGI. V dropped 5 bases and J dropped 1 base, with 9 bases sitting between them. Per the original methods: Nucleated cell number was recorded as an estimate derived from reference gene primer amplification. Only in-frame clones appear in the TCRdb table, and some are missing; sequencing was by immunoSEQ multiplex PCR. V, J and clone size are taken as reported in that table, and D and trimming were inferred from the DNA itself. Among roughly 100,000 clones listed, nearly 85% were seen once. This receptor was taken from a human donor in a cohort sampled during active or convalescent COVID-19. V is TRBV6-5 and J is TRBJ1-5, with D perhaps matching TRBD1 (6 bases). Sequenced input: peripheral blood. CDR3 sequence: CASSPTGSNQPQHF. CDR3 coding DNA: TGTGCCAGCAGTCCAACAGGGAGCAATCAGCCCCAGCATTTT.